These 9 T cell receptor beta chains came from one sample sequenced in a study of blood T cell repertoires in COVID-19. The assay was immunoSEQ multiplex PCR, and TCRdb's table has in-frame clones only and misses some. The sample consists of about 210,000 clones, around four fifths of them appearing once. The sample comprised PBMCs or T cells enriched from blood (not recorded which). The receptors shown here come from a man in his forties who had recovered from COVID-19.

This clone was seen a single time. V gene TRBV6-5 combines with J gene TRBJ1-1; 7 bases fit TRBD1. CDR1 and CDR2 from the germline V gene are MNHEY and SVGAGI. This CDR3 region has 14 residues. V lost 6 bases to trimming and J lost 5 bases; unmatched junction nucleotides: 9. The CDR3 region has the DNA TGTGCCAGCAGCCCCAGACAGGGACGGACTGAAGCTTTCTTT. Protein sequence: CASSPRQGRTEAFF.

This sequence joins TRBV6-6 and TRBJ2-7; possibly TRBD1 for D (6 bases). Germline V gene lookup returns CDR1 MNHNY and CDR2 SVGAGI (reference sequence). V was trimmed by 4 bases and J by 7 bases, leaving 23 bases between them. The length of the CDR3 is 16 residues. DNA for the CDR3: TGTGCCAGCAGTTCATACCGGGGACAACCCAACAAGGAGCAGTACTTC. Translated, it gives CASSSYRGQPNKEQYF.

The chain recombines TRBV18 with TRBJ2-1; no clear D. This CDR3 has 12 amino acids. The germline V and J ends were trimmed by 0 bases and 7 bases, with 4 bases remaining between them. From germline, CDR1 is KGHSH and CDR2 LQKENI. The CDR3 DNA sequence: TGTGCCAGCTCACCACCGACAAATGAGCAGTTCTTC. It yields the protein CASSPPTNEQFF.

The chain employs TRBV19 and TRBJ1-2; maybe TRBD1 (6 bases). CDR1 and CDR2 (germline): LNHDA, SQIVND (reference sequence). There are 14 residues in the CDR3. V was clipped by 7 bases and J by 1 base, with 13 bases between them. The CDR3 sequence: CASTPLQGNYGYTF. CDR3 nucleotide sequence: TGTGCCAGTACCCCCCTACAGGGTAACTATGGCTACACCTTC.

V gene TRBV5-1 combines with J gene TRBJ2-1; a weak D match, TRBD2 (5 bases). The V and J ends lost 0 bases and 6 bases respectively, with 10 bases between them. CDR3 length: 14 amino acids. Germline CDR1 reads SGHRS; CDR2 reads YFSETQ. CDR3 region: CASSLGTPSNEQFF. In nucleotides, the CDR3 is TGCGCCAGCAGCTTGGGGACTCCTAGCAATGAGCAGTTCTTC.

V gene TRBV10-1 combines with J gene TRBJ1-3; no clear D gene. Germline V gene data show CDR1 as WNHNN and CDR2 as SYGVQD (reference sequence). This CDR3 spans 16 amino acids. V lost 0 bases to trimming and J lost 1 base, with 10 bases between them. This CDR3 is CASSESTGHSGNTIYF. The CDR3 coding sequence is TGCGCCAGCAGTGAGTCAACGGGTCATTCTGGAAACACCATATATTTT.

V gene TRBV7-7 combines with J gene TRBJ2-5, with 7 bases fitting TRBD1. Germline lookup yields CDR1 SSHAT and CDR2 FNYEAQ (reference sequence). CDR3 length: 15 residues. Germline trimming cut 3 bases from V and 5 bases from J; bases unmatched to any gene: 9. The CDR3 region has the DNA TGTGCCAGCAGCTTCGGACAAGGGGGCATGGAGACCCAGTACTTC. It encodes CASSFGQGGMETQYF. The complete variable domain, with remaining parts taken from reference TRBV7-7 and TRBJ2-5, reads GAGVSQSPRYKVTKRGQDVTLRCDPISSHATLYWYQQALGQGPEFLTYFNYEAQPDKSGLPSDRFSAERPEGSISTLTIQRTEQRDSAMYRCASSFGQGGMETQYFGPGTRLLVL.

In DNA, the CDR3 is TGTGCCAGCGGAACAGGGGAGTCTAACTATGGCTACACCTTC. This translates into CASGTGESNYGYTF. The V gene is TRBV19, the J gene TRBJ1-2; 7 positions match TRBD1. Germline V gene data show CDR1 as LNHDA and CDR2 as SQIVND (reference sequence). V lost 9 bases and J lost 0; bases outside the gene matches: 7. CDR3 length: 14 amino acids.

This clone has only a few counts. J is TRBJ1-2 and V is TRBV9, with D possibly TRBD1 on 5 matching bases. This CDR3 contains 14 residues. Trimming took 4 bases from V and 2 from J, leaving 12 bases between them. Germline V gene lookup returns CDR1 SGDLS and CDR2 YYNGEE. DNA of the CDR3: TGTGCCAGCAGCTTCGGACATGACAACTATGGCTACACCTTC. Protein product: CASSFGHDNYGYTF.